The 4 T cell receptor beta chains reported below all come from one sample, sequenced in a study of OX40 agonist ivuxolimab in advanced cancers. This table comes from immunoSEQ multiplex PCR, and its TCRdb copy is limited to in-frame clones, with some not included. The sample lists roughly 89,000 clones; approximately 91% were seen once. The specimen comprised CD4+ or CD8+ T cells sorted from blood, sampled in a trial of the OX40 agonist ivuxolimab. The receptors were sampled from an adult with an advanced solid tumor such as melanoma, head and neck, liver or kidney cancer.

This chain uses TRBV18 with TRBJ1-1, with D unclear. CDR1 and CDR2 from the germline V gene are KGHSH and LQKENI. The CDR3 is 17 residues long. V lost 3 bases and J lost 0, with 17 bases in between. The CDR3 DNA follows: TGTGCCAGCTCACCCTCGCCCATCTCCCGGATGAACACTGAAGCTTTCTTT. Translating it yields CASSPSPISRMNTEAFF.

CDR3 coding DNA: TGCGCCAGCAGCTTGGGTGGGACGGAGACCCAGTACTTC. Amino acid sequence: CASSLGGTETQYF. This chain joins TRBV5-1 and TRBJ2-5; D is tentatively TRBD1 or TRBD2 (5 bases each). This CDR3 spans 13 amino acids. V dropped 0 bases and J dropped 5 bases, with 8 bases sitting between them. From germline, CDR1 is SGHRS and CDR2 YFSETQ.

The J gene is TRBJ2-5, the V gene TRBV29-1, with 8 bases aligning to TRBD2. The CDR3 runs to 15 residues. CDR1 and CDR2 (germline): SQVTM, ANQGSEA. V shed 2 bases, J shed 4 bases, and the junction held 9 bases outside the gene matches. CDR3 in DNA: TGCAGCGTTGAAAGGGTAGGAGCGGGAGTAGAGACCCAGTACTTC. It translates to CSVERVGAGVETQYF.

On this clone: Its ends do not fully match the called genes, so a read error is possible. V is TRBV20-1 and J is TRBJ1-2; D gene ambiguous. The germline gives CDR1 DFQATT, CDR2 SNEGSKA (reference sequence). The CDR3 has 9 amino acids. Here the CDR3 reads CSANYGYTF. The CDR3 DNA reads as TGCAGTGCTAATTATGGCTACACCTTC.